This T cell receptor (beta chain) is from a study of shared clonotypes between healthy human individuals. General observations from the study: When compared with the clonotypes that were shared by all four sorted-subset donors, the non-shared clonotypes turned out to have lower generation probabilities.

Per the germline V gene, CDR1 is SGHDN and CDR2 is FVKESK. The CDR3 sequence is 16 residues long. V was trimmed by 3 bases and J by 2 bases, leaving 15 bases between them. Clones were sequenced by immunoSEQ multiplex PCR, and TCRdb holds only the in-frame ones, with some missing. The sample comprises about 2.3 million clones, approximately 95% of which are singletons, and 0.35% to 0.5% rests with the top ten. This clone was counted once. Its target is unknown. The V call is TRBV14, the J call TRBJ2-3, with D hard to call. The sequence was collected from a man between 18 and 35 years old in good health. Some clones in this sample may be carry-over from other donors' samples. The specimen was naive CD4+ T cells from PBMCs. Subset indicated: CD45RA+ positively selected. CDR3 sequence reads: CASSQNAETVTDTQYF. CDR3 nucleotides: TGTGCCAGCAGCCAGAATGCGGAGACCGTCACAGATACGCAGTATTTT.